The text below deals with one TCR beta chain. The J segment lost 5 bases and the V segment lost 6 bases, leaving 6 bases of the junction unmatched. The germline V gene encodes CDR1 MNHEY and CDR2 SMNVEV (reference sequence). This CDR3 is 15 amino acids long. This sample is part of a study of blood T cell repertoires in COVID-19. Sequencing used immunoSEQ multiplex PCR; TCRdb keeps in-frame clones, though not all of them. The table shows a few hundred thousand clones, with about 85% occurring only once. The specimen was peripheral blood. The chain couples TRBV27 to TRBJ1-5, with 11 bases lining up with TRBD1. The receptor's source is a young man with active or convalescent COVID-19. CDR3 sequence (DNA): TGTGCCAGCAGGCAGGACAGGGGGCGGCATCAGCCCCAGCATTTT. Its protein is CASRQDRGRHQPQHF.